Listed below are T cell receptor beta chains from one sample, sequenced in a study of shared clonotypes between healthy human individuals. The data were produced by immunoSEQ multiplex PCR, yet TCRdb's version contains in-frame clones alone and is incomplete. The data show a few million clones, about 94% seen once. Source material: naive CD4+ T cells sorted from blood. The receptor source for this set is a man between 18 and 35 years old in good health. The CDR3 runs from the conserved cysteine through the conserved F or W. The D gene is left open where the match is weak. Size values are once, few and many counts, or a class for expanded clones, and some rows have none.

J: TRBJ1-6
size: -
D: TRBD1
V: TRBV6-6
DNA: TGTGCCAGCACCTCGGGACAGCTCCCCAATTCACCCCTCCACTTT
CDR3: CASTSGQLPNSPLHF

J: TRBJ1-4
size: -
D: -
V: TRBV5-4
DNA: TGTGCCAGCAGCTTGGCGGGGCAAGGGAATGAAAAACTGTTTTTT
CDR3: CASSLAGQGNEKLFF

J: TRBJ2-7
size: -
D: TRBD1
V: TRBV6-5
DNA: TGTGCCAGCAGAAAAGGACAGGGGGCTGTCGAGCAGTACTTC
CDR3: CASRKGQGAVEQYF

J: TRBJ1-4
size: -
D: -
V: TRBV4-3
DNA: TGCGCCAGCAGCCAAGATCGGGTGCGACTGCCTAATGAAAAACTGTTTTTT
CDR3: CASSQDRVRLPNEKLFF

J: TRBJ2-5
size: -
D: TRBD2
V: TRBV10-3
DNA: TGTGCCATCAGTGATAGCGGGGGGAGGGAGACCCAGTACTTC
CDR3: CAISDSGGRETQYF

J: TRBJ1-6
size: -
D: -
V: TRBV10-3
DNA: TGTGCCATCAGTGAGTCGAAGGGAAGGAGCTCCTATAATTCACCCCTCCACTTT
CDR3: CAISESKGRSSYNSPLHF

J: TRBJ2-7
size: -
D: TRBD2
V: TRBV19
DNA: TGTGCCAGTAGTATAGAGAGTAGCGGGAACTACGAGCAGTACTTC
CDR3: CASSIESSGNYEQYF

J: TRBJ2-2
size: -
D: -
V: TRBV6-1
DNA: TGTGCCAGCAGGCTGCTGACCGGGGAGCTGTTTTTT
CDR3: CASRLLTGELFF

J: TRBJ1-3
size: -
D: -
V: TRBV18
DNA: TGTGCCAGCTCATATGGTCATCTGGCAAACACCATATATTTT
CDR3: CASSYGHLANTIYF

J: TRBJ2-3
size: once
D: -
V: TRBV7-2
DNA: TGTGCCAGCAGCTTAAGGGACTGGTTCACAGATACGCAGTATTTT
CDR3: CASSLRDWFTDTQYF

J: TRBJ1-2
size: -
D: TRBD1
V: TRBV30
DNA: TGTGCCTGGAGTCGGACAGGGGGATATGGCTACACCTTC
CDR3: CAWSRTGGYGYTF

J: TRBJ2-1
size: once
D: TRBD2
V: TRBV19
DNA: TGTGCCAGTAGTATCTCCGGGGGGACCTACAATGAGCAGTTCTTC
CDR3: CASSISGGTYNEQFF

J: TRBJ1-3
size: once
D: -
V: TRBV5-1
DNA: TGCGCCAGCAGCTTGGCCCCAGGCAGTAGCTCTGGAAACACCATATATTTT
CDR3: CASSLAPGSSSGNTIYF

J: TRBJ1-3
size: -
D: -
V: TRBV28
DNA: TGTGCCAGCACCCCGGGGGGACCGGGCACCATATATTTT
CDR3: CASTPGGPGTIYF

J: TRBJ1-4
size: -
D: -
V: TRBV30
DNA: TGTGCCTGGAGTGCCCCAGACGGTGAAAAACTGTTTTTT
CDR3: CAWSAPDGEKLFF

J: TRBJ2-1
size: once
D: -
V: TRBV21-1
DNA: TGTGCCAGCAGCAAAGTCAGACTAGCGGTGAATGAGCAGTTCTTC
CDR3: CASSKVRLAVNEQFF

J: TRBJ1-1
size: -
D: TRBD1
V: TRBV2
DNA: TGTGCCAGCAGTGAAGCCGGGACAGGGGAAGCTTTCTTT
CDR3: CASSEAGTGEAFF

J: TRBJ1-5
size: -
D: -
V: TRBV5-1
DNA: TGCGCCAGCAGTTGGGCCGGGGGGCAGCCCCAGCATTTT
CDR3: CASSWAGGQPQHF

J: TRBJ1-1
size: -
D: TRBD1
V: TRBV6-6
DNA: TGTGCCAGCAGGCGCCAGGGGGCGAACACTGAAGCTTTCTTT
CDR3: CASRRQGANTEAFF

J: TRBJ2-3
size: once
D: TRBD1
V: TRBV5-1
DNA: TGCGCCAGCAGCATGGACAGGGGGCAGGGAGATACGCAGTATTTT
CDR3: CASSMDRGQGDTQYF

J: TRBJ2-2
size: -
D: TRBD2
V: TRBV10-3
DNA: TGTGCCATCAGTGGAACTAGCGGGAGAGGCACCGGGGAGCTGTTTTTT
CDR3: CAISGTSGRGTGELFF

J: TRBJ2-2
size: -
D: -
V: TRBV6-5
DNA: TGTGCCAGCACGAGAGGAACCGGGGAGCTGTTTTTT
CDR3: CASTRGTGELFF

J: TRBJ2-7
size: -
D: -
V: TRBV7-2
DNA: TGTGCCAGCAGCTCGACCCACCTAGGAACCTCCTACGAGCAGTACTTC
CDR3: CASSSTHLGTSYEQYF

J: TRBJ1-3
size: -
D: -
V: TRBV18
DNA: TGTGCCAGCTCACCACCGTCCCTATACACCATATATTTT
CDR3: CASSPPSLYTIYF

J: TRBJ1-5
size: -
D: -
V: TRBV9
DNA: TGTGCCAGCAGCGCACTAGACAGTAATCAGCCCCAGCATTTT
CDR3: CASSALDSNQPQHF

J: TRBJ1-3
size: once
D: -
V: TRBV30
DNA: TGTGCCTGGAGTGGAACGTTAACTCCCTGGACTGGAAACACCATATATTTT
CDR3: CAWSGTLTPWTGNTIYF

J: TRBJ2-7
size: -
D: -
V: TRBV6-6
DNA: TGTGCCAGCAGTTACTCAGTAGGGACTGGGGCCTACGAGCAGTACTTC
CDR3: CASSYSVGTGAYEQYF

J: TRBJ2-1
size: -
D: -
V: TRBV5-1
DNA: TGCGCCAGCAGCTTGACAGCAAACTCCTACAATGAGCAGTTCTTC
CDR3: CASSLTANSYNEQFF

J: TRBJ1-2
size: -
D: -
V: TRBV4-1
DNA: TGCGCCAGCAGTGAACAGGTCCTCTATGGCTACACCTTC
CDR3: CASSEQVLYGYTF

J: TRBJ1-1
size: -
D: TRBD1
V: TRBV30
DNA: TGTGCCTGGAGGGACAGGGCCACTGAAGCTTTCTTT
CDR3: CAWRDRATEAFF

J: TRBJ1-2
size: -
D: -
V: TRBV29-1
DNA: TGCAGCGTTGGAGCTAACTATGGCTACACCTTC
CDR3: CSVGANYGYTF

J: TRBJ1-4
size: -
D: -
V: TRBV5-4
DNA: TGTGCCAGCAGCTTGTCCGGAGGGAATGAAAAACTGTTTTTT
CDR3: CASSLSGGNEKLFF

J: TRBJ2-7
size: once
D: -
V: TRBV9
DNA: TGTGCCAGCAGCGTAGATGGGAGTTCCTACGAGCAGTACTTC
CDR3: CASSVDGSSYEQYF

J: TRBJ2-7
size: -
D: TRBD2
V: TRBV6-5
DNA: TGTGCCAGCACCCCACGCAGCGGGAACTACGAGCAGTACTTC
CDR3: CASTPRSGNYEQYF

J: TRBJ2-3
size: -
D: -
V: TRBV5-6
DNA: TGTGCCAGCAGCTCCAGGGTAAGCACAGATACGCAGTATTTT
CDR3: CASSSRVSTDTQYF

J: TRBJ2-1
size: -
D: TRBD2
V: TRBV28
DNA: TGTGCCAGCGTTTCGTTAGCGGGGGGAAACTACAATGAGCAGTTCTTC
CDR3: CASVSLAGGNYNEQFF

J: TRBJ2-7
size: -
D: TRBD1
V: TRBV6-1
DNA: TGTGCCAGCAGTGTCACGGGACAGGGGGCCTACGAGCAGTACTTC
CDR3: CASSVTGQGAYEQYF

J: TRBJ2-5
size: -
D: -
V: TRBV7-8
DNA: TGTGCCAGCAGCTTAGGAGATTCCCAGTACTTC
CDR3: CASSLGDSQYF

J: TRBJ1-2
size: -
D: TRBD1
V: TRBV30
DNA: TGTGCCTGGAGACGAAACCTGGACAGGGACTATGGCTACACCTTC
CDR3: CAWRRNLDRDYGYTF

J: TRBJ2-1
size: -
D: TRBD2
V: TRBV7-3
DNA: TGTGCCAGCAGCTCCACTTCTAGCGGGGGGGCCAGAGGTGAGCAGTTCTTC
CDR3: CASSSTSSGGARGEQFF

J: TRBJ2-3
size: once
D: TRBD1
V: TRBV11-2
DNA: TGTGCCAGCAGCAAACAGGGGATCACAGATACGCAGTATTTT
CDR3: CASSKQGITDTQYF

J: TRBJ1-1
size: -
D: -
V: TRBV30
DNA: TGTGCCCGCCTTGGGGATGGGGACGAAAGGAACACTGAAGCTTTCTTT
CDR3: CARLGDGDERNTEAFF

J: TRBJ2-1
size: -
D: -
V: TRBV29-1
DNA: TGCAGCGTTGAAGCACATGGAGGGGGCCTCGATGAGCAGTTCTTC
CDR3: CSVEAHGGGLDEQFF

J: TRBJ1-1
size: -
D: -
V: TRBV2
DNA: TGTGCCAGCACCGAATTTCGGGTCACTGAAGCTTTCTTT
CDR3: CASTEFRVTEAFF

J: TRBJ1-4
size: -
D: -
V: TRBV4-1
DNA: TGCGCCAGCAGCCAACAACCGGGGGGAAAGAATGAAAAACTGTTTTTT
CDR3: CASSQQPGGKNEKLFF

J: TRBJ1-1
size: -
D: -
V: TRBV30
DNA: TGTGCCTGGAGCGCCAAGAACACTGAAGCTTTCTTT
CDR3: CAWSAKNTEAFF

J: TRBJ2-1
size: few
D: -
V: TRBV29-1
DNA: TGCAGCGTGGGCATCCGACAGTACAATGAGCAGTTCTTC
CDR3: CSVGIRQYNEQFF

J: TRBJ2-7
size: -
D: -
V: TRBV11-2
DNA: TGTGCCAGCAGCCTCTACCTCTACGAGCAGTACTTC
CDR3: CASSLYLYEQYF

J: TRBJ2-7
size: -
D: TRBD2
V: TRBV9
DNA: TGTGCCAGCAGCGCCGGACTAGCGGGAGTCGGCGAGCAGTACTTC
CDR3: CASSAGLAGVGEQYF

J: TRBJ1-6
size: -
D: -
V: TRBV11-1
DNA: TGTGCCAGCAGCTTAGAAGGGCTCGCCTATAATTCACCCCTCCACTTT
CDR3: CASSLEGLAYNSPLHF

J: TRBJ2-1
size: -
D: TRBD2
V: TRBV30
DNA: TGTGCCTGGAGGATGGTAGCGGGGGGTGAGCAGTTCTTC
CDR3: CAWRMVAGGEQFF

J: TRBJ2-7
size: -
D: -
V: TRBV6-5
DNA: TGTGCCAGCAGTACGGGGTGGGAGCAGTACTTC
CDR3: CASSTGWEQYF

J: TRBJ2-3
size: -
D: TRBD2
V: TRBV4-1
DNA: TGCGCCAGCAGCCCCAGGGCTAGCGGGGGCACAGATACGCAGTATTTT
CDR3: CASSPRASGGTDTQYF

J: TRBJ2-7
size: -
D: -
V: TRBV10-3
DNA: TGTGCCACCTCTCGGCAGGATTACTACGAGCAGTACTTC
CDR3: CATSRQDYYEQYF

J: TRBJ2-7
size: -
D: TRBD2
V: TRBV4-3
DNA: TGCGCCAGCAGCCTAACGACTAGCGGGTTGGCGGGCGAGCAGTACTTC
CDR3: CASSLTTSGLAGEQYF

J: TRBJ2-7
size: -
D: TRBD2
V: TRBV2
DNA: TGTGCCAGCAGTGAAGCCAGGCTAGCGGGAGGGATCTCCTACGAGCAGTACTTC
CDR3: CASSEARLAGGISYEQYF

J: TRBJ1-4
size: -
D: TRBD1
V: TRBV30
DNA: TGTGCCTGGAGTGCTGGACAGGGTAATGAAAAACTGTTTTTT
CDR3: CAWSAGQGNEKLFF